This TCR beta chain was identified in a study of cytomegalovirus exposure and HLA in healthy donors. Primers: 60 Vbeta forward and 13 Jbeta reverse. In the original workflow: Counted up in a later analysis, unique TCR beta chains came to about 80 million, with some 11 million shared. Profiled with immunoSEQ multiplex PCR; TCRdb holds only in-frame clones, not every one. The DNA was the basis for D and trimming; V, J and clone size are from that table. Its table lists around 130,000 clones. The CDR3 has 14 amino acids. Looked up from germline, CDR1 is SEHNR and CDR2 is FQNEAQ (reference sequence). V trimming: 1 base; J trimming: 8 bases; junction bases outside the gene matches: 6. Despite likely unrecorded immune exposures, the donors were nominally healthy at the time of sampling.

The material sequenced was PBMCs. This receptor was obtained from a woman aged 55-69 years in good health and CMV-seronegative. The V gene is TRBV7-9, the J gene TRBJ1-2; 8 bases are shared with TRBD1. CDR3 in DNA: TGTGCCAGCAGCTTAGGGGGGGACAGGATCGGCTACACCTTC. Amino acids: CASSLGGDRIGYTF. The whole variable domain, remainder taken from reference TRBV7-9 and TRBJ1-2, is DTGVSQNPRHKITKRGQNVTFRCDPISEHNRLYWYRQTLGQGPEFLTYFQNEAQLEKSRLLSDRFSAERPKGSFSTLEIQRTEQGDSAMYLCASSLGGDRIGYTFGSGTRLTVV.